The 14 T cell receptor beta chains below come from one sample, sequenced in a study of cytomegalovirus exposure and HLA in healthy donors. Amplification used 60 Vbeta primers and 13 Jbeta primers. Assay: immunoSEQ multiplex PCR; the TCRdb copy retains only in-frame clones and omits some. Here the sample spans under 200,000 clones, over 70% being singletons. Sequencing was carried out using PBMCs. The source of these receptors is a man aged 50 to 59 in good health and CMV-seropositive.

This chain uses TRBV19 with TRBJ1-5; possibly TRBD1 for D (6 bases). The germline CDR1 and CDR2 sequences are LNHDA and SQIVND (reference sequence). This CDR3 is 15 amino acids long. V was cut by 6 bases and J by 2 bases, with 14 bases left in between. CDR3 in amino acids: CASRNLDSRNQPQHF. In DNA form, the CDR3 reads TGTGCCAGTAGGAACCTGGACAGCCGCAATCAGCCCCAGCATTTT.

In DNA, the CDR3 is TGTGCCAGCAGACTAGTTGCCGGGGACGAGCAGTACTTC. Its protein product is CASRLVAGDEQYF. The chain joins TRBV7-2 to TRBJ2-7, with a weak D call TRBD2 (5 bases). The CDR3 length is 13 residues. The germline CDR1 and CDR2 sequences are SGHTA and FQGNSA. The germline V and J ends were trimmed by 6 bases and 5 bases, with 14 bases remaining between them.

Worth noting for this clone: The junction does not match germline at one end; this may be a read error. The chain employs TRBV7-8 and TRBJ2-3, with 9 bases identical to TRBD2. In germline, CDR1 is SGHVS, CDR2 FQNEAQ. CDR3 size: 14 residues. The CDR3 here is CASTLAGEIDTQYF. CDR3 DNA: TGTGCCAGCACCTTAGCGGGAGAGATAGATACGCAGTATTTT.

This clone was seen just once. V is TRBV28 and J is TRBJ2-7; 11 bases align to TRBD2. The ends lost 5 bases at V and 5 bases at J; junction bases unmatched: 11. The CDR3 has 16 amino acids. Per the germline V gene, CDR1 is MDHEN and CDR2 is SYDVKM. The CDR3 DNA sequence: TGTGCCAGCAGTGCCCCTGGGGCTAGCGGGAGGAACGAGCAGTACTTC. Amino acids: CASSAPGASGRNEQYF.

This clone has a single count. The chain recombines TRBV5-5 with TRBJ2-1; 8 bases fit TRBD2. This CDR3 contains 15 residues. CDR1 is SGHKS and CDR2 is YYEKEE in the germline V gene (reference sequence). V lost 1 base, J lost 4 bases, and 4 bases stayed unmatched. The CDR3 bases are TGTGCCAGCAGCTTGAAGGTAGCGGGGTACAATGAGCAGTTCTTC. Its translation is CASSLKVAGYNEQFF.

V gene TRBV19 combines with J gene TRBJ1-1, with D perhaps matching TRBD1 (5 bases). The CDR3 runs to 15 residues. V was cut by 6 bases and J by 0 bases, with 14 bases left in between. The germline V gene encodes CDR1 LNHDA and CDR2 SQIVND (reference sequence). DNA for the CDR3: TGTGCCAGTAGGGTCCTGGGGCTCCTGAACACTGAAGCTTTCTTT. This translates into CASRVLGLLNTEAFF.

The CDR3 loop is CASRRDSRNTEAFF. The CDR3 DNA is TGTGCCAGCAGAAGGGACAGTCGAAACACTGAAGCTTTCTTT. The genes are TRBV5-4 and TRBJ1-1; TRBD1 agrees at 7 bases. The CDR3 consists of 14 residues. Per germline, CDR1 SGHNT and CDR2 YYREEE (reference sequence). V shed 5 bases and J 2 bases; nucleotides not matched to a gene: 6.

This clone was seen just once. The chain joins TRBV6-6 to TRBJ1-2; TRBD1 matches at 7 bases. J was trimmed by 3 bases and V by 5 bases; bases with no gene match: 9. The CDR3 has 15 residues. From germline, CDR1 is MNHNY and CDR2 SVGAGI (reference sequence). CDR3 coding DNA: TGTGCCAGCAGTCCACAGACAGGGATCTACTATGGCTACACCTTC. Residues: CASSPQTGIYYGYTF.

In DNA, the CDR3 is TGTGCCAGCAGCGGACAGGTGGGCTATGGCTACACCTTC. As protein: CASSGQVGYGYTF. The chain employs TRBV5-4 and TRBJ1-2; 7 bases are a match to TRBD1. Germline values: CDR1 SGHNT, CDR2 YYREEE (reference sequence). The V segment lost 4 bases and the J segment 4 bases; nucleotides outside the gene matches: 4. The CDR3 loop spans 13 amino acids.

V is TRBV7-2 and J is TRBJ2-1; 7 bases fit TRBD2. V shed 7 bases, J shed 3 bases, and the junction held 9 bases outside the gene matches. The V gene's germline CDR1 is SGHTA and CDR2 FQGNSA. The CDR3 is made up of 15 amino acids. The CDR3 sequence is CASNSRAGRYNEQFF. In nucleotides, the CDR3 is TGTGCCAGCAATTCCAGAGCGGGACGCTACAATGAGCAGTTCTTC.

The rearrangement uses TRBV18 and TRBJ2-4, with D perhaps matching TRBD1 (7 bases). This CDR3 region has 16 residues. The ends were cut back, 1 base at V and 8 bases at J, with 18 bases in the middle. The germline CDR1 and CDR2 sequences are KGHSH and LQKENI. The CDR3, as DNA: TGTGCCAGCTCACCACTCTCACCACAGGGGAGGCACATTCAGTACTTC. This gives the protein CASSPLSPQGRHIQYF.

The chain has TRBV5-1 and TRBJ2-5; unclear D gene. With the DNA end fitting TRBJ2-7 better, the J assignment may be wrong. Germline V CDR1 and CDR2: SGHRS, YFSETQ. The CDR3 totals 11 residues. In nucleotides, the CDR3 is TGCGCCAGCAGCTTGGGTCCCGAGCAGTACTTC. Residues: CASSLGPEQYF.

The chain is built from TRBV5-8 and TRBJ1-1, with D maybe TRBD1 (6 bases). The CDR3 is made up of 13 amino acids. V was shortened by 3 bases and J by 8 bases, with 14 bases between the two germline ends. In germline, CDR1 is SGHTS, CDR2 YDEGEE. The CDR3 sequence: CASSSFGQLEAFF. CDR3 coding DNA: TGTGCCAGCAGCTCTTTTGGACAGCTAGAAGCTTTCTTT.

The genes are TRBV2 and TRBJ2-1, with 10 bases matching TRBD2. The CDR3 runs to 13 residues. J lost 3 bases, V lost 9 bases, and 2 bases had no gene match. The germline gives CDR1 SNHLY, CDR2 FYNNEI. The CDR3 sequence is CASSSGSYNEQFF. In nucleotides, the CDR3 is TGTGCCAGTTCTAGCGGGAGCTACAATGAGCAGTTCTTC.